A selection of T cell receptor beta chains follows, all from one sample in a study of blood T cell repertoires in COVID-19. TCRdb's copy holds only in-frame clones and misses some; the assay was immunoSEQ multiplex PCR. The sample shows more than 300,000 clones, approximately 90% of them seen only once. The sample was PBMCs or T cells enriched from blood (not recorded which). The receptors shown here come from a woman aged 18-35 years who had recovered from COVID-19. Each CDR3 is given with its conserved first and last residue. The order of the fields is V gene, D gene, J gene, clone size, CDR3 DNA, CDR3 protein. D genes are given only for firm matches. A clone size is listed for some rows: how often the clone was seen (once, few, many), or a class if it is expanded.

v_call: TRBV9
d_call: .
j_call: TRBJ2-2
clone_size: .
cdr3_nt: TGTGCCAGCAGCTTCCGACAGGCCGGGGAGCTGTTTTTT
cdr3_aa: CASSFRQAGELFF

v_call: TRBV6-1
d_call: .
j_call: TRBJ1-6
clone_size: .
cdr3_nt: TGTGCCAGCAGTGAAACATCCCCGAGGGCGCCCCTCCACTTT
cdr3_aa: CASSETSPRAPLHF

v_call: TRBV6-5
d_call: TRBD1
j_call: TRBJ2-7
clone_size: .
cdr3_nt: TGTGCCAGCAGAGCGGGACAGGGTCCCTACGAGCAGTACTTC
cdr3_aa: CASRAGQGPYEQYF

v_call: TRBV7-9
d_call: .
j_call: TRBJ1-1
clone_size: .
cdr3_nt: TGTGCCAGCAGCTTACAGGAGGCTTGGGCCCTTGTAAGGAACACTGAAGCTTTCTTT
cdr3_aa: CASSLQEAWALVRNTEAFF

v_call: TRBV7-3
d_call: TRBD1
j_call: TRBJ1-2
clone_size: .
cdr3_nt: TGTGCCAGCAGCCCTTCAGGACAGGGCTATGGCTACACCTTC
cdr3_aa: CASSPSGQGYGYTF

v_call: TRBV9
d_call: .
j_call: TRBJ1-2
clone_size: .
cdr3_nt: TGTGCCAGCAGCGTAGCTACGATAGGAGGGATAGGCCCCTATGGCTACACCTTC
cdr3_aa: CASSVATIGGIGPYGYTF

v_call: TRBV10-2
d_call: TRBD1
j_call: TRBJ1-2
clone_size: .
cdr3_nt: TGCGCCACCCAGGGGGATGGCTACACCTTC
cdr3_aa: CATQGDGYTF

v_call: TRBV4-1
d_call: .
j_call: TRBJ2-3
clone_size: .
cdr3_nt: TGCGCCAGCAGCCAGCGGGCAGATCCCACAGATACGCAGTATTTT
cdr3_aa: CASSQRADPTDTQYF

v_call: TRBV27
d_call: .
j_call: TRBJ1-6
clone_size: once
cdr3_nt: TGTGCCAGCGCAAATAGGCGGGGGAGTTCTTCACCCCTCCACTTT
cdr3_aa: CASANRRGSSSPLHF

v_call: TRBV4-1
d_call: .
j_call: TRBJ2-1
clone_size: .
cdr3_nt: TGCGCCAGCAGCCAAGGAGGCGGGGACTCCTACAATGAGCAGTTCTTC
cdr3_aa: CASSQGGGDSYNEQFF

v_call: TRBV9
d_call: .
j_call: TRBJ2-2
clone_size: few
cdr3_nt: TGTGCCAGCAGCCCACGGTACGGGGAGCTGTTTTTT
cdr3_aa: CASSPRYGELFF

v_call: TRBV28
d_call: TRBD2
j_call: TRBJ2-5
clone_size: .
cdr3_nt: TGTGCCAGCAGTTCGGGCGGGGGGCCTCAAGAGACCCAGTACTTC
cdr3_aa: CASSSGGGPQETQYF

v_call: TRBV5-1
d_call: TRBD2
j_call: TRBJ2-7
clone_size: .
cdr3_nt: TGCGCCAGCAGCCCTAGCGGGTTCTACGAGCAGTACTTC
cdr3_aa: CASSPSGFYEQYF

v_call: TRBV7-9
d_call: .
j_call: TRBJ2-1
clone_size: .
cdr3_nt: TGTGCCAGCAGCTTATATGGGCGGGGCGGGAATGAGCAGTTCTTC
cdr3_aa: CASSLYGRGGNEQFF

v_call: TRBV30
d_call: .
j_call: TRBJ1-1
clone_size: .
cdr3_nt: TGTGCCGCCCCCGGAGGGGGGGGATTGAAAGCTGAAGCTTTCTTT
cdr3_aa: CAAPGGGGLKAEAFF

v_call: TRBV7-9
d_call: .
j_call: TRBJ1-2
clone_size: .
cdr3_nt: TGTGCCAGCAGCTTTGTCTCAGGGGAACACTATGGCTACACCTTC
cdr3_aa: CASSFVSGEHYGYTF

v_call: TRBV7-2
d_call: TRBD2
j_call: TRBJ2-3
clone_size: .
cdr3_nt: TGTGCCAGCAGCTTGAGCGGGGGAAAGGATACGCAGTATTTT
cdr3_aa: CASSLSGGKDTQYF

v_call: TRBV7-9
d_call: TRBD1
j_call: TRBJ1-2
clone_size: .
cdr3_nt: TGTGCCAGCAGCCCACTCAAGCGGACAGGGGGCCCTAGTGGCTACACCTTC
cdr3_aa: CASSPLKRTGGPSGYTF

v_call: TRBV3-1/TRBV3-2
d_call: TRBD1
j_call: TRBJ1-1
clone_size: few
cdr3_nt: TGTGCCAGCAGCCGAAACAGGGGAGGGAACACTGAAGCTTTCTTT
cdr3_aa: CASSRNRGGNTEAFF

v_call: TRBV3-1/TRBV3-2
d_call: .
j_call: TRBJ1-4
clone_size: once
cdr3_nt: TGTGCCAGCCTGGGAGTGGGGAGTGAAAAACTGTTTTTT
cdr3_aa: CASLGVGSEKLFF

v_call: TRBV6-5
d_call: .
j_call: TRBJ2-5
clone_size: .
cdr3_nt: TGTGCCAGCAGCCAGGGGATCTGGGAAGAGACCCAGTACTTC
cdr3_aa: CASSQGIWEETQYF

v_call: TRBV7-9
d_call: .
j_call: TRBJ1-5
clone_size: .
cdr3_nt: TGTGCCAGCGGGGGGAGCAATCAGCCCCAGCATTTT
cdr3_aa: CASGGSNQPQHF

v_call: TRBV7-9
d_call: .
j_call: TRBJ2-7
clone_size: .
cdr3_nt: TGTGCCAGCACTCAGGGGGGACAGTCCTACGAGCAGTACTTC
cdr3_aa: CASTQGGQSYEQYF

v_call: TRBV4-1
d_call: .
j_call: TRBJ1-1
clone_size: .
cdr3_nt: TGCGCCAGCAGCCAAGGAGTGAACACTGAAGCTTTCTTT
cdr3_aa: CASSQGVNTEAFF

v_call: TRBV4-2
d_call: .
j_call: TRBJ2-3
clone_size: once
cdr3_nt: TGTGCCAGCAGCCAAGGGGCGGGGACCCCCACAGATACGCAGTATTTT
cdr3_aa: CASSQGAGTPTDTQYF

v_call: TRBV6-2/TRBV6-3
d_call: .
j_call: TRBJ2-2
clone_size: .
cdr3_nt: TGTGCCAGCAGCCCGAGGCGGGCCGACACCGGGGAGCTGTTTTTT
cdr3_aa: CASSPRRADTGELFF

v_call: TRBV11-2
d_call: .
j_call: TRBJ2-7
clone_size: .
cdr3_nt: TGTGCCAGCAGCCCCAAGGGGGGGTCCTCCTACGAGCAGTACTTC
cdr3_aa: CASSPKGGSSYEQYF

v_call: TRBV11-2
d_call: .
j_call: TRBJ1-1
clone_size: .
cdr3_nt: TGTGCCAGCAGCTCTTCTGGGACATATGAAGCTTTCTTT
cdr3_aa: CASSSSGTYEAFF

v_call: TRBV9
d_call: .
j_call: TRBJ1-6
clone_size: .
cdr3_nt: TGTGCCAGCAGCTTCCTGGGACAAATAAATTCACCCCTCCACTTT
cdr3_aa: CASSFLGQINSPLHF

v_call: TRBV3-1/TRBV3-2
d_call: .
j_call: TRBJ1-1
clone_size: .
cdr3_nt: TGTGCCAGCAGCCAACACGGAGGGGACACTGAAGCTTTCTTT
cdr3_aa: CASSQHGGDTEAFF

v_call: TRBV13
d_call: TRBD1
j_call: TRBJ2-7
clone_size: .
cdr3_nt: TGTGCCAGCAGCCGGACAGGGGGCTCTCACGAGCAGTACTTC
cdr3_aa: CASSRTGGSHEQYF

v_call: TRBV2
d_call: TRBD2
j_call: TRBJ2-5
clone_size: .
cdr3_nt: TGTGCCAGCAGGGTAGCGGGGGGGCAACAGACCCAGTACTTC
cdr3_aa: CASRVAGGQQTQYF

v_call: TRBV28
d_call: TRBD1
j_call: TRBJ1-1
clone_size: .
cdr3_nt: TGTGCCAGCATCACAGGGGGGATTGACTTGAACACTGAAGCTTTCTTT
cdr3_aa: CASITGGIDLNTEAFF

v_call: TRBV6-5
d_call: TRBD1
j_call: TRBJ2-7
clone_size: .
cdr3_nt: TGTGCCAGCAGTTACCTAGACAGGGCGAACGAGCAGTACTTC
cdr3_aa: CASSYLDRANEQYF

v_call: TRBV27
d_call: .
j_call: TRBJ1-4
clone_size: .
cdr3_nt: TGTGCCAGCAGTCCCAGGGTAACTAATGAAAAACTGTTTTTT
cdr3_aa: CASSPRVTNEKLFF

v_call: TRBV28
d_call: TRBD1
j_call: TRBJ1-2
clone_size: .
cdr3_nt: TGTGCCAGCAGTTTATGGTTCCGTAGGACAGGACTTGGGGGCTACACCTTC
cdr3_aa: CASSLWFRRTGLGGYTF

v_call: TRBV3-1/TRBV3-2
d_call: TRBD1
j_call: TRBJ1-6
clone_size: .
cdr3_nt: TGTGCCAGCAGCCAAAGGGACAGGGATAATTCACCCCTCCACTTT
cdr3_aa: CASSQRDRDNSPLHF

v_call: TRBV10-3
d_call: .
j_call: TRBJ1-4
clone_size: .
cdr3_nt: TGTGCCATATCCCCGACAGCTAATGAAAAACTGTTTTTT
cdr3_aa: CAISPTANEKLFF

v_call: TRBV30
d_call: TRBD1
j_call: TRBJ2-7
clone_size: .
cdr3_nt: TGTGCCTTCGCTGGGACAGTAGCCTACGAGCAGTACTTC
cdr3_aa: CAFAGTVAYEQYF

v_call: TRBV19
d_call: TRBD1
j_call: TRBJ1-2
clone_size: .
cdr3_nt: TGTGCCAGTAGTAACAGGGGAGAGGGCTATGGCTACACCTTC
cdr3_aa: CASSNRGEGYGYTF

v_call: TRBV3-1/TRBV3-2
d_call: .
j_call: TRBJ1-3
clone_size: .
cdr3_nt: TGTGCCAGCAGCCAAAAGCGGGGCTCTGGAAACACCATATATTTT
cdr3_aa: CASSQKRGSGNTIYF

v_call: TRBV6-5
d_call: .
j_call: TRBJ2-1
clone_size: .
cdr3_nt: TGTGCCAGCAGTTCCCAGGGTTACTACAATGAGCAGTTCTTC
cdr3_aa: CASSSQGYYNEQFF

v_call: TRBV29-1
d_call: .
j_call: TRBJ1-2
clone_size: .
cdr3_nt: TGCAGCGTTGAACTGGCCAGGGAACCTCCTAGCTATGGCTACACCTTC
cdr3_aa: CSVELAREPPSYGYTF

v_call: TRBV13
d_call: .
j_call: TRBJ2-6
clone_size: .
cdr3_nt: TGTGCCAGCAGCTTGAGGGACAGCGGGTCTGGGGGGGCCAACGTCCTGACTTTC
cdr3_aa: CASSLRDSGSGGANVLTF

v_call: TRBV5-1
d_call: TRBD2
j_call: TRBJ2-2
clone_size: .
cdr3_nt: TGCGCCAGCAGCTTAACAGGCCACAGCGGGACTAACACCGGGGAGCTGTTTTTT
cdr3_aa: CASSLTGHSGTNTGELFF

v_call: TRBV10-3
d_call: .
j_call: TRBJ1-1
clone_size: .
cdr3_nt: TGTGCCATCAGTGAGTCATTCCCAGGGGCGATGAACACTGAAGCTTTCTTT
cdr3_aa: CAISESFPGAMNTEAFF

v_call: TRBV11-3
d_call: .
j_call: TRBJ1-1
clone_size: once
cdr3_nt: TGTGCCAGCAGCCGAGTGGGGGGACCCTTCGCTGAAGCTTTCTTT
cdr3_aa: CASSRVGGPFAEAFF

v_call: TRBV5-1
d_call: TRBD1
j_call: TRBJ1-1
clone_size: .
cdr3_nt: TGCGCCAGCAGCTTCTTACAGGGGACTGAAGCTTTCTTT
cdr3_aa: CASSFLQGTEAFF

v_call: TRBV7-3
d_call: .
j_call: TRBJ2-3
clone_size: .
cdr3_nt: TGTGCCAGCAGTGGAAAGGGGCCTTCGGATACGCAGTATTTT
cdr3_aa: CASSGKGPSDTQYF

v_call: TRBV10-3
d_call: .
j_call: TRBJ1-2
clone_size: .
cdr3_nt: TGTGCCATCCAAGCGGTGCCGGCCTATGGCTACACCTTC
cdr3_aa: CAIQAVPAYGYTF

v_call: TRBV12-3/TRBV12-4
d_call: .
j_call: TRBJ2-5
clone_size: .
cdr3_nt: TGTGCCAGCAGTCAAGCGGAAGAGACCCAGTACTTC
cdr3_aa: CASSQAEETQYF

v_call: TRBV4-3
d_call: TRBD2
j_call: TRBJ2-3
clone_size: .
cdr3_nt: TGCGCCAGCAGCCAAGATTGGCGGGGGGGCCTTGACGCGCAGTATTTT
cdr3_aa: CASSQDWRGGLDAQYF

v_call: TRBV19
d_call: TRBD1
j_call: TRBJ1-2
clone_size: .
cdr3_nt: TGTGCCATCAACCGGGACAGGGGGTATGGCTACACCTTC
cdr3_aa: CAINRDRGYGYTF

v_call: TRBV11-2
d_call: .
j_call: TRBJ2-7
clone_size: .
cdr3_nt: TGTGCCAGCAGCTTAGGGGGGCCTACCTACGAGCAGTACTTC
cdr3_aa: CASSLGGPTYEQYF

v_call: TRBV2
d_call: .
j_call: TRBJ2-2
clone_size: once
cdr3_nt: TGTGCCAGCAGTGTGGGCCGAACGATGAACACCGGGGAGCTGTTTTTT
cdr3_aa: CASSVGRTMNTGELFF

v_call: TRBV19
d_call: .
j_call: TRBJ1-2
clone_size: .
cdr3_nt: TGTGCCATTAGGGCAGGGAAATATGGCTACACCTTC
cdr3_aa: CAIRAGKYGYTF

v_call: TRBV7-9
d_call: .
j_call: TRBJ1-5
clone_size: .
cdr3_nt: TGTGCCAGCAGCCCAGGGTCCTATCAGCCCCAGCATTTT
cdr3_aa: CASSPGSYQPQHF

v_call: TRBV11-2
d_call: .
j_call: TRBJ1-4
clone_size: .
cdr3_nt: TGTGCCAGCAGCTTAGTGCGGGGTGGGAATGAAAAACTGTTTTTT
cdr3_aa: CASSLVRGGNEKLFF

v_call: TRBV27
d_call: .
j_call: TRBJ1-1
clone_size: .
cdr3_nt: TGTGCCAGCAGTTCAGTCAGGGAGGTGACTGAAGCTTTCTTT
cdr3_aa: CASSSVREVTEAFF

v_call: TRBV4-1
d_call: TRBD2
j_call: TRBJ2-1
clone_size: .
cdr3_nt: TGCGCCAGCAGCCAAGAAGGGCTAGCGGGGAACAATGAGCAGTTCTTC
cdr3_aa: CASSQEGLAGNNEQFF